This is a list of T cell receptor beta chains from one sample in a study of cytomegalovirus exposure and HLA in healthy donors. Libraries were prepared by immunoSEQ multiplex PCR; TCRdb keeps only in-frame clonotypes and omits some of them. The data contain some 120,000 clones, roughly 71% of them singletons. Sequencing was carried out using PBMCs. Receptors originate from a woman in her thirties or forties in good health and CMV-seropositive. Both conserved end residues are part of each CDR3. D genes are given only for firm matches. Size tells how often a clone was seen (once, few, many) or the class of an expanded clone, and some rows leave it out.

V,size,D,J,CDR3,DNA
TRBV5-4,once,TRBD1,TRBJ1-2,CASSLKGTGYGYTF,TGTGCCAGCAGCTTAAAGGGGACAGGGTATGGCTACACCTTC
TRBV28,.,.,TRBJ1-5,CASSSSDGLVGNQPQHF,TGTGCCAGCAGTTCCTCAGATGGACTTGTCGGCAATCAGCCCCAGCATTTT
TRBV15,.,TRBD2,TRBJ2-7,CATSPGRAGVYEQYF,TGTGCCACCAGCCCGGGAAGGGCGGGAGTTTACGAGCAGTACTTC
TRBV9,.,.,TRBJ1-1,CASSGENRAQNTEAFF,TGTGCCAGCAGCGGTGAAAACAGGGCCCAGAACACTGAAGCTTTCTTT
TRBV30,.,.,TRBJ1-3,CAWSPRLGPGNTIYF,TGTGCCTGGAGTCCGCGCTTGGGGCCTGGAAACACCATATATTTT
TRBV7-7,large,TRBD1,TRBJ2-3,CASSPDRGKRDTQYF,TGTGCCAGCAGCCCGGACAGGGGAAAACGAGATACGCAGTATTTT
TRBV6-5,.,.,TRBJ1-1,CASSPWGGLNTEAFF,TGTGCCAGCAGTCCCTGGGGGGGCCTGAACACTGAAGCTTTCTTT
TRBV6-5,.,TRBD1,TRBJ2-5,CASNPRTGAKETQYF,TGTGCCAGCAATCCCCGTACAGGGGCCAAAGAGACCCAGTACTTC
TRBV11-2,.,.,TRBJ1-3,CASRPPGSGNTIYF,TGTGCCAGCAGACCCCCGGGTTCTGGAAACACCATATATTTT
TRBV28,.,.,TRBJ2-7,CASSFANFNEQYF,TGTGCCAGCAGTTTCGCCAACTTCAACGAGCAGTACTTC
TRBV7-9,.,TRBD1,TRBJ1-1,CASSGTGERTEAFF,TGTGCCAGCAGCGGAACAGGGGAACGGACTGAAGCTTTCTTT
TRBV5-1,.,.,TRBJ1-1,CASSPNGGSRNTEAFF,TGCGCCAGCAGCCCGAATGGGGGGAGTAGGAACACTGAAGCTTTCTTT
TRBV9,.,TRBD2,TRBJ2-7,CASSTGTSGSYEQYF,TGTGCCAGCAGCACAGGGACTAGCGGGAGCTACGAGCAGTACTTC
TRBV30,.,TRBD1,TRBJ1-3,CAWSGSTGAGDTIYF,TGTGCCTGGAGTGGGTCGACAGGGGCAGGTGACACCATATATTTT
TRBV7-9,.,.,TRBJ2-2,CASSSLGGTTGELFF,TGTGCCAGCAGCTCTCTTGGGGGGACCACCGGGGAGCTGTTTTTT
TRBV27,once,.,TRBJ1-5,CASSLLTDNQPQHF,TGTGCCAGCAGTTTACTAACAGACAATCAGCCCCAGCATTTT
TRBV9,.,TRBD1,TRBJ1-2,CASSVAYRGPNGYTF,TGTGCCAGCAGCGTAGCGTACAGGGGGCCCAATGGCTACACCTTC
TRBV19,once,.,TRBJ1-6,CASSMGPGESSYNSPLHF,TGTGCCAGTAGTATGGGGCCGGGGGAGAGCTCCTATAATTCACCCCTCCACTTT
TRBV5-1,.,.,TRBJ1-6,CASSNAGFDSPLHF,TGCGCCAGCAGTAACGCGGGCTTCGATTCACCCCTCCACTTT
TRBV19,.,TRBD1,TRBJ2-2,CASTDRDVPGELFF,TGTGCCAGCACGGACAGGGACGTGCCCGGGGAGCTGTTTTTT
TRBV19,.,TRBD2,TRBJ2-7,CASSPSSGGSYEQYF,TGTGCCAGTAGTCCATCTAGCGGGGGGTCCTACGAGCAGTACTTC